This T cell receptor (beta chain) was profiled in a study of identical twins. TCRdb analysed the 5' RACE reads with MiXCR anew, one entry per CDR3 protein. The table lists hundreds of thousands of distinct CDR3 sequences, 10% to 15% of them singletons. V dropped 6 bases and J dropped 1 base, with 18 bases sitting between them. The CDR3 consists of 16 residues. This clonotype was observed many times. A further study also used this sample, focusing on yellow fever vaccine responses in identical twins.

The chain is built from TRBV12-3 or TRBV12-4 and TRBJ2-5, with D perhaps matching TRBD1 or TRBD2 (5 bases each). The specimen was PBMCs. This TCR came from a woman aged 18-29 years in good health. The CDR3 coding sequence is TGTGCCAGCAGGCCTAACATACATGGGGGCCAAGAGACCCAGTACTTC. This gives the protein CASRPNIHGGQETQYF.